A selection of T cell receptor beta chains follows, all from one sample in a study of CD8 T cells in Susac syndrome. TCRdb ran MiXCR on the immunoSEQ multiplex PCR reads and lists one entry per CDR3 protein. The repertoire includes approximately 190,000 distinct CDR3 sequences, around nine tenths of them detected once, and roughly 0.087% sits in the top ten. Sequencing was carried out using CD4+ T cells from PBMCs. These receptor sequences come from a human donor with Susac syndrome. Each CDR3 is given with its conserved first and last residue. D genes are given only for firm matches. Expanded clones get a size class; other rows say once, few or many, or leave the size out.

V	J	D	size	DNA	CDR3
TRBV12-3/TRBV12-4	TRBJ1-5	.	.	TGTGCCAGCAGTTTTTTGGGGGGAGGAAATCAGCCCCAGCATTTT	CASSFLGGGNQPQHF
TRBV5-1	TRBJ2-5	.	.	TGCGCCAGCAGCTATGACCCGGGGTTCCAAGAGACCCAGTACTTC	CASSYDPGFQETQYF
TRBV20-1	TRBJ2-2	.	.	TGCAGTGCTCCCGTTCGTAGCCGGGGCACCGGGGAGCTGTTTTTT	CSAPVRSRGTGELFF
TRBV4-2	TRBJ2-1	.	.	TGTGCCAGCAGCCAAGGGGAAAGTGCTGAGCAGTTCTTC	CASSQGESAEQFF
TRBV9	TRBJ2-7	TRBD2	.	TGTGCCAGCAGCGAGACTAGCGGGGCCTCCTACGAGCAGTACTTC	CASSETSGASYEQYF
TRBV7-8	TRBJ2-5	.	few	TGTGCCAGCGGAGGCCCCCAAGAGACCCAGTACTTC	CASGGPQETQYF
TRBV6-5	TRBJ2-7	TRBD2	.	TGTGCCAGCAGTAAGACTAGCGGGGGTTACGAGCAGTACTTC	CASSKTSGGYEQYF
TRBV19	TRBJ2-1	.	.	TGTGCCAGTATGGAGCTATCCGGAAGGGATGAGCAGTTCTTC	CASMELSGRDEQFF
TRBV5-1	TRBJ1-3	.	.	TGCGCCAGCAGCCTAACAGGAGTTAGAAACACCATATATTTT	CASSLTGVRNTIYF
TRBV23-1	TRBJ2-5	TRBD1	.	TGCGCCAGCGGGACGATCACAGGGGGAGTCCTCCAAGAGACCCAGTACTTC	CASGTITGGVLQETQYF
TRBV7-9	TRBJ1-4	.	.	TGTGCCAGCAGCTTATACGAGGAGGGACGGAAACTGTTTTTT	CASSLYEEGRKLFF
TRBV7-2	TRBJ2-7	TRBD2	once	TGTGCCAGCAGCACGGGACTAGCGCCTCCCTACGAGCAGTACTTC	CASSTGLAPPYEQYF
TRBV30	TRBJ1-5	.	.	TGTGCCTGGAGTGTTAGTGAGAATCAGCCCCAGCATTTT	CAWSVSENQPQHF
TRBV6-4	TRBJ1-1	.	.	TGTGCCAGCAGAACGACAGCCAACACTGAAGCTTTCTTT	CASRTTANTEAFF
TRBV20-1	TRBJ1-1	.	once	TGCAGTGCTAGAGATTGGGTGAACACTGAAGCTTTCTTT	CSARDWVNTEAFF
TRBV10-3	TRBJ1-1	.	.	TGTGCCATCACCCCAGGTGGGGGGCAGGACACTGAAGCTTTCTTT	CAITPGGGQDTEAFF
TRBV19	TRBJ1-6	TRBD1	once	TGTGCCAGTAGTCAGACAGGGGTGAATGCTTCACCCCTCCACTTT	CASSQTGVNASPLHF
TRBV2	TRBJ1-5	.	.	TGTGCCAGCACAAGAGTTAGGGCGGATCAGCCCCAGCATTTT	CASTRVRADQPQHF
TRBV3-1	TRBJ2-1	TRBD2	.	TGTGCCAGCAGCCCCTTAGCGGGAGCTGCGGATGAGCAGTTCTTC	CASSPLAGAADEQFF
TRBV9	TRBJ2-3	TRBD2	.	TGTGCCAGCAGCGTAGGCCCGCTAGCGGGAGTCTCGGATACGCAGTATTTT	CASSVGPLAGVSDTQYF
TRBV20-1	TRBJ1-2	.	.	TGCAGTGCTAGAGATTTCTCGGGCTACACCTTC	CSARDFSGYTF
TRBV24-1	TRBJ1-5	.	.	TGTGCCACCATGGAAGCAGGAGCGGGGAATCAGCCCCAGCATTTT	CATMEAGAGNQPQHF
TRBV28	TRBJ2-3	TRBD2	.	TGTGCCAGCAGTCAGCCGGGACTAGCGCCAGATACGCAGTATTTT	CASSQPGLAPDTQYF
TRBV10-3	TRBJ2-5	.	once	TGTGCCATCAGTGGTCTCGAGGGGCGCGAGACCCAGTACTTC	CAISGLEGRETQYF
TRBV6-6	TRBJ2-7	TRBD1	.	TGTGCCAGCAGTTTCTCGGGACAGGGGGTGATTACCGAGCAGTACTTC	CASSFSGQGVITEQYF
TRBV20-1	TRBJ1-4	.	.	TGCAGTGCTTCTGACGGTGATTCAGCAACTAATGAAAAACTGTTTTTT	CSASDGDSATNEKLFF
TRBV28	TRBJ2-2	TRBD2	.	TGTGCCAGCAGTTCCCCCTCATCTGGGACTAGGAACACCGGGGAGCTGTTTTTT	CASSSPSSGTRNTGELFF
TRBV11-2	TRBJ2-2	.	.	TGTGCCAGCAGCCCAATCGGGGGTAGCACCGGGGAGCTGTTTTTT	CASSPIGGSTGELFF
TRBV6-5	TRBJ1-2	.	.	TGTGCCAGCAGTCGTTCCCGGCTTTATGGCTACACCTTC	CASSRSRLYGYTF
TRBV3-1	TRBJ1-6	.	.	TGTGCCAGCAGCCAAATTGTGTCGGACCGCAATTCACCCCTCCACTTT	CASSQIVSDRNSPLHF
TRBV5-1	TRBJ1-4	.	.	TGCGCCAGCAGCGAAGGGCCAGCAGCTGAAAAACTGTTTTTT	CASSEGPAAEKLFF
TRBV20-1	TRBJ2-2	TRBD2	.	TGCAGTGCTAAACCTGACCTCGGACTAGCGGGAGTTCGGGCCGGGGAGCTGTTTTTT	CSAKPDLGLAGVRAGELFF
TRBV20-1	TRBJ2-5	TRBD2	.	TGCAGTGCCAAGCGGGGGGCGTCCAATGGAGAGACCCAGTACTTC	CSAKRGASNGETQYF
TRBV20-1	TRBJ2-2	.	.	TGCAGTGCCGGTCGGGGCGGGGAGCTGTTTTTT	CSAGRGGELFF
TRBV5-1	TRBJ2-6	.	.	TGCGCCAGCGGTTCGGGGCAATTCTCTGGGGCCAACGTCCTGACTTTC	CASGSGQFSGANVLTF
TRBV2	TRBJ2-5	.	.	TGTGCCAGCCCTGATCGAGAGACCCAGTACTTC	CASPDRETQYF
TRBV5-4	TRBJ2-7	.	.	TGTGCCAGCAGCTTGCAGGGTCCGAATACCGAGCAGTACTTC	CASSLQGPNTEQYF
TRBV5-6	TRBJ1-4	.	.	TGTGCCAGCAGCTTTATGGGATCAACTAATGAAAAACTGTTTTTT	CASSFMGSTNEKLFF
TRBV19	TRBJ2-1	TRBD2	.	TGTGCCACAAAGACTAGCGGGATGAAGAGCTCCTACAATGAGCAGTTCTTC	CATKTSGMKSSYNEQFF
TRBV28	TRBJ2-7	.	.	TGTGCCAGCAGCCGAGGGGGACTAACGGGAACCTACGAGCAGTACTTC	CASSRGGLTGTYEQYF
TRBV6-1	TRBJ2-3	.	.	TGTGCCAGCAGCCGGACTTACACAGTAAACACAGATACGCAGTATTTT	CASSRTYTVNTDTQYF
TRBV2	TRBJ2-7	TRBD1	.	TGTGCCAGCAGTACTCGGACAGGGGGTTACGAGCAGTACTTC	CASSTRTGGYEQYF
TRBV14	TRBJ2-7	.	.	TGTGCCAGCAGCCCCCGGCTAGCAGATATGGAGCAGTACTTC	CASSPRLADMEQYF
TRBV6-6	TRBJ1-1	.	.	TGTGCCAGCAGTTATGTCAGGGACACTGAAGCTTTCTTT	CASSYVRDTEAFF
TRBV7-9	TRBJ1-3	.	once	TGTGCCAGCAGCGTGACCGGCGGTGGAAACACCATATATTTT	CASSVTGGGNTIYF
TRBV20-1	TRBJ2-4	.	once	TGCAGTCGGTTTTTGGTAGCCAAAAACATTCAGTACTTC	CSRFLVAKNIQYF
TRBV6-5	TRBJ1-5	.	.	TGTGCCAGCAGTTACTCGAACAAGGATAATCAGCCCCAGCATTTT	CASSYSNKDNQPQHF
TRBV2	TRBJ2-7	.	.	TGTGCCAGCAGTCCCGAAGGCTCCTACGAGCAGTACTTC	CASSPEGSYEQYF
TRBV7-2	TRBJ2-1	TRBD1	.	TGTGCCAGCAGTTACAGGGGTGAGCAGTTCTTC	CASSYRGEQFF
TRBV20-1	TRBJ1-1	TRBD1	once	TGCAGTGCTACTTTGCGGGTACAGGGGCATGAAGCTTTCTTT	CSATLRVQGHEAFF
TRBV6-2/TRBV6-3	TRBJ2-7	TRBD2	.	TGTGCCAGCAGTTACTCGAGTCAGACTAGCGGGATTAGTCTGTCTGAGCAGTACTTC	CASSYSSQTSGISLSEQYF
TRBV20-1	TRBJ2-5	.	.	TGCAGTGCTAGACTGGGGCTGGGGGAGACCCAGTACTTC	CSARLGLGETQYF
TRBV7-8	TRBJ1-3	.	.	TGTGCCAGCAGTAAGGAATCTGGAAACACCATATATTTT	CASSKESGNTIYF